This T cell receptor (beta chain) stems from a study of blood T cell repertoires in COVID-19. Overall study: Spain, Italy and the United States supplied samples that represented acute and convalescent COVID-19.

Per the original methods: Amplification of reference gene primers provided the estimated nucleated cell counts. Libraries were prepared by immunoSEQ multiplex PCR; TCRdb keeps only in-frame clonotypes and omits some of them. V and J calls and clone size are those listed in that table; D and trimming were worked out from the DNA. The profile shows about 58,000 clones, more than 85% of them singletons. The specimen was peripheral blood. The receptor was isolated from a woman aged 70-85 years with active COVID-19.

In DNA, the CDR3 is TGCGCCAGCAGCTTGATGGGGCGTAGCAATCAGCCCCAGCATTTT. Translated, it gives CASSLMGRSNQPQHF. The chain joins TRBV5-1 to TRBJ1-5; D possibly corresponds to TRBD1 (5 bases). Per germline, CDR1 SGHRS and CDR2 YFSETQ. The V end lost 1 base, the J end lost 0 bases, and 8 bases lay between the germline ends. This CDR3 is 15 amino acids long.